The present entry profiles one T cell receptor (beta chain) with its context. This sample was taken from a study of T cell responses to AZD1222 COVID-19 vaccine. The assay was immunoSEQ multiplex PCR, and TCRdb's table has in-frame clones only and misses some. The table shows more than 100,000 clones, with 75% to 90% occurring only once. Sequencing was performed on peripheral blood, taken on day 0 of AZD1222 vaccination. The receptor was isolated from an adult in good health.

CDR3 region: CASSAGGGRGTEAFF. The CDR3 DNA sequence: TGCGCCAGCAGCGCCGGCGGAGGGAGGGGCACTGAAGCTTTCTTT. This chain links TRBV5-1 with TRBJ1-1, with a possible D match to TRBD1 (5 bases). V was shortened by 4 bases and J by 4 bases, with 17 bases between the two germline ends. The V gene's germline CDR1 is SGHRS and CDR2 YFSETQ. The CDR3 runs 15 residues. The full variable domain, in which reference TRBV5-1 and TRBJ1-1 provide the parts outside the CDR3, is KAGVTQTPRYLIKTRGQQVTLSCSPISGHRSVSWYQQTPGQGLQFLFEYFSETQRNKGNFPGRFSGRQFSNSRSEMNVSTLELGDSALYLCASSAGGGRGTEAFFGQGTRLTVV.